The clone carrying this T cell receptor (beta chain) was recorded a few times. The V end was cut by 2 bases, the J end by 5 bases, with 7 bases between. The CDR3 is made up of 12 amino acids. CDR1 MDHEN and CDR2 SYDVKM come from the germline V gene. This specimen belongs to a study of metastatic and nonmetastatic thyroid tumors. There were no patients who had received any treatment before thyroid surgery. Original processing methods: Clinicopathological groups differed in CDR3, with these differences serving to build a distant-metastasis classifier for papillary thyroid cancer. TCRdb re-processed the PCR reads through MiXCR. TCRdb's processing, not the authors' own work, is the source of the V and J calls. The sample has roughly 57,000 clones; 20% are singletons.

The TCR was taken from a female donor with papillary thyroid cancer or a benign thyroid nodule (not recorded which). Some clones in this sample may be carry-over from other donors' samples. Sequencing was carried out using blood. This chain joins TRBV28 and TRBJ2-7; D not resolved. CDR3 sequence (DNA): TGTGCCAGCAGTTTAATATGCAACGAGCAGTACTTC. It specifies CASSLICNEQYF.